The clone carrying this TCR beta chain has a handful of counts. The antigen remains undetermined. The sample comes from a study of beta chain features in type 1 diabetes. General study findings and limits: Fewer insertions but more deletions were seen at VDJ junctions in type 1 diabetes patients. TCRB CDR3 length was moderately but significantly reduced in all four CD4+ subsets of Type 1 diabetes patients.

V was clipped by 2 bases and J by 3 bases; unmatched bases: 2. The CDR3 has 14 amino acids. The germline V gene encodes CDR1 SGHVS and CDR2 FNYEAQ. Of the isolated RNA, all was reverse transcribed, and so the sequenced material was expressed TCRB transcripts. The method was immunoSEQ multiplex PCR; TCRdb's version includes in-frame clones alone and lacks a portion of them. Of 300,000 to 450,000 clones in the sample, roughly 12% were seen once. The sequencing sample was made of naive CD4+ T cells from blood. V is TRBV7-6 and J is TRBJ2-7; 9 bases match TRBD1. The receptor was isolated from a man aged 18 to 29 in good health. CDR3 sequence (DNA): TGTGCCAGCAGCTTAAGACAGGGGGACTACGAGCAGTACTTC. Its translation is CASSLRQGDYEQYF.